This TCR beta chain derives from a study of blood T cell repertoires in COVID-19. Across the study: Collection of acute and convalescent COVID-19 samples took place in the United States, Italy and Spain. Sources were T cells, B-cell-depleted T cells, or PBMCs; the material itself was cDNA or gDNA.

The CDR3 sequence is 13 residues long. V gave up 5 bases and J gave up 3 bases, with 10 bases separating them. Per the original data handling: By means of reference gene primer amplification, nucleated cell counts were estimated. TCRdb keeps only in-frame clones here, not all; method: immunoSEQ multiplex PCR. D and trimming were read from the DNA, whereas the V and J calls and clone size are those reported in that table. Altogether hundreds of thousands of clones are present, 75% to 90% being singletons, with the ten largest covering under 1.5%. The sample was peripheral blood. The J gene is TRBJ1-2, the V gene TRBV12-3 or TRBV12-4; D is perhaps TRBD1 (5 bases). The source of this sequence is a woman between 25 and 40 years old with active or convalescent COVID-19. CDR3 in DNA: TGTGCCAGCAGTAAACAGGCTTACTATGGCTACACCTTC. This sequence encodes CASSKQAYYGYTF.